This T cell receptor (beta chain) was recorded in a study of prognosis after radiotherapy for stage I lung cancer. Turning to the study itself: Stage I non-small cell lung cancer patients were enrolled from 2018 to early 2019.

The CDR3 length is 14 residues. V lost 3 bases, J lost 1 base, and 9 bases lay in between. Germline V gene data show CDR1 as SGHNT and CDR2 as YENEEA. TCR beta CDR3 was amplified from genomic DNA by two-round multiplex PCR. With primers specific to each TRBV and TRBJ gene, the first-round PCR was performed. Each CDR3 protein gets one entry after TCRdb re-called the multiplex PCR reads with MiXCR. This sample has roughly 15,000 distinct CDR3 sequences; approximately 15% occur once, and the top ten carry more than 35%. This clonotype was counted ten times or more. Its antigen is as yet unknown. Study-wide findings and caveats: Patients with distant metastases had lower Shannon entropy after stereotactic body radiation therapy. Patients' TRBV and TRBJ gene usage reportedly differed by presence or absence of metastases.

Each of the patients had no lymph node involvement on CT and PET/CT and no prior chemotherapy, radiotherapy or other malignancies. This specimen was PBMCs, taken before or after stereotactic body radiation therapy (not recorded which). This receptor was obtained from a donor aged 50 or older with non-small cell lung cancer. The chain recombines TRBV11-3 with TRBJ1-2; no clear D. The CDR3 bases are TGTGCCAGCAGCTTGACCGGGAATAACTATGGCTACACCTTC. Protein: CASSLTGNNYGYTF.